The present entry profiles one T cell receptor (beta chain) with its context. The antigen is unknown. This CDR3 is also generated by other DNA sequences in the sample. This record belongs to a study of shared clonotypes between healthy human individuals. Overall study context: Donors were two women and three men aged 18 to 49. General study findings and limits: Among donors, clonotype sharing was expected to be affected by sequencing depth.

CD45RO-negative CD8 cells positively selected for CCR7 made up the naive population, which excluded terminally differentiated effector memory CD45RA+ cells. Looked up from germline, CDR1 is MNHEY and CDR2 is SMNVEV (reference sequence). The V end lost 2 bases, the J end lost 1 base, and 8 bases lay between the germline ends. The CDR3 has 14 residues. Sequencing was performed with immunoSEQ multiplex PCR; in TCRdb, only in-frame clones are kept and a portion is missing. The sample yields about 2 million clones, about 95% seen once. The sequenced material came from naive CD8+ T cells sorted from blood. The chain recombines TRBV27 with TRBJ1-1; D is unclear. This sequence was found in a man between 18 and 29 years old in good health. The CDR3 is CASSLAGPNTEAFF. The CDR3 nucleotides are TGTGCCAGCAGTTTAGCCGGCCCGAACACTGAAGCTTTCTTT.